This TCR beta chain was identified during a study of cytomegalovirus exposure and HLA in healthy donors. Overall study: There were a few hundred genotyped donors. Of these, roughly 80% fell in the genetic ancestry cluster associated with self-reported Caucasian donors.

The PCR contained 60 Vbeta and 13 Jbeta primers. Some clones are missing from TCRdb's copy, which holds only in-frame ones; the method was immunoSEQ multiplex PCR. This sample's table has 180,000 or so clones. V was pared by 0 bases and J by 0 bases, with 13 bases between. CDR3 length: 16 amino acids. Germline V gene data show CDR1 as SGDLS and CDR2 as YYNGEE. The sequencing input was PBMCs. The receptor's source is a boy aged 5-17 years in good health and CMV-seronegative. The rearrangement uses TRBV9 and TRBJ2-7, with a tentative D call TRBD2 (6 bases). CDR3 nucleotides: TGTGCCAGCAGCGTAGGAAAGCGGGCCAGCTCCTACGAGCAGTACTTC. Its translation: CASSVGKRASSYEQYF.